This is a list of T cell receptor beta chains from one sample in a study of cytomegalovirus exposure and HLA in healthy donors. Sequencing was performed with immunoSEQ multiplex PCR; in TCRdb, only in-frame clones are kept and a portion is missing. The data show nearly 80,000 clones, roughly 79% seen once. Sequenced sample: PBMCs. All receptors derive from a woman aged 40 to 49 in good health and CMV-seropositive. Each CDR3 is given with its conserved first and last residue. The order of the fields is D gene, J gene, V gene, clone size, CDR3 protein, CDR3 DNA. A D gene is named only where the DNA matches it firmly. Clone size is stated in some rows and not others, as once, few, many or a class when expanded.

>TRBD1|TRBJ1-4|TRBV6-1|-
CASRRTGGGEKLFF
TGTGCCAGCAGGAGGACAGGAGGCGGGGAAAAACTGTTTTTT
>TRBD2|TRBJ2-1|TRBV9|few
CASSVAGGGYNEQFF
TGTGCCAGCAGCGTAGCTGGGGGGGGATACAATGAGCAGTTCTTC
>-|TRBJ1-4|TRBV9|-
CASSVAGGANEKLFF
TGTGCCAGCAGCGTAGCTGGGGGGGCAAATGAAAAACTGTTTTTT
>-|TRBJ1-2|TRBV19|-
CASSEGADYGYTF
TGTGCCAGTAGTGAGGGAGCGGACTATGGCTACACCTTC
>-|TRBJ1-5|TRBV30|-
CAWSVGVDQPQHF
TGTGCCTGGAGTGTAGGGGTGGATCAGCCCCAGCATTTT
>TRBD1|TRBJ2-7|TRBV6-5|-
CASSYSRTGRSYEQYF
TGTGCCAGCAGTTACTCACGGACAGGGAGGTCCTACGAGCAGTACTTC
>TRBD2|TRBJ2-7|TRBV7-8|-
CASSPGLAAYEQYF
TGTGCCAGCAGCCCAGGACTAGCGGCCTACGAGCAGTACTTC
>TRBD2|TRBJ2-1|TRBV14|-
CASSQVEGLAGGFSNEQFF
TGTGCCAGCAGCCAAGTTGAGGGACTAGCGGGAGGCTTCAGCAATGAGCAGTTCTTC
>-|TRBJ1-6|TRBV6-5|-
CASRIQGLNSPLHF
TGTGCCAGCAGGATACAGGGTCTTAATTCACCCCTCCACTTT
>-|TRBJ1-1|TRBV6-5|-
CASSKEGLRAFF
TGTGCCAGCAGTAAGGAGGGTCTGCGAGCTTTCTTT
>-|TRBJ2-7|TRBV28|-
CASSYRGASGGGHEQYF
TGTGCCAGCAGTTACAGGGGAGCGTCAGGGGGAGGCCACGAGCAGTACTTC
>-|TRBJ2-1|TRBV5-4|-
CASSWAASYNEQFF
TGTGCCAGCAGCTGGGCAGCCTCCTACAATGAGCAGTTCTTC
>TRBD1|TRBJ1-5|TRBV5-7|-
CASSFVGGRLQPQHF
TGTGCCAGCAGCTTTGTAGGGGGCCGCCTTCAGCCCCAGCATTTT
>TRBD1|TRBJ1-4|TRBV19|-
CASSISGTGNEKLFF
TGTGCCAGTAGTATTTCGGGGACAGGGAATGAAAAACTGTTTTTT
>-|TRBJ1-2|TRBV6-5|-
CASSAERRGPYGYTF
TGTGCCAGCAGCGCCGAGAGGAGGGGTCCATATGGCTACACCTTC
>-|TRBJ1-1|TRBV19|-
CASSIDPKRTEAFF
TGTGCCAGTAGTATAGACCCAAAGCGCACTGAAGCTTTCTTT
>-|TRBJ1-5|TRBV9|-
CASSVAAGDGQPQHF
TGTGCCAGCAGCGTAGCTGCGGGGGACGGGCAGCCCCAGCATTTT
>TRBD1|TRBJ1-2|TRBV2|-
CASSGEAGGHYGYTF
TGTGCCAGCAGTGGAGAGGCAGGGGGCCACTATGGCTACACCTTC
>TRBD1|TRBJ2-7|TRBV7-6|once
CASSLIYRGREQYF
TGTGCCAGCAGCTTAATTTACAGGGGGCGGGAGCAGTACTTC
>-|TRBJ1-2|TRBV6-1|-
CASSRREQDGYTF
TGTGCCAGCAGCCGGCGGGAGCAGGATGGCTACACCTTC
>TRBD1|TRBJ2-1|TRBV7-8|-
CASSLGGTGGHEQFF
TGTGCCAGCAGCTTAGGCGGGACAGGGGGACATGAGCAGTTCTTC
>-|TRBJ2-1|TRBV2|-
CASSDSSRNEQFF
TGTGCCAGCAGTGACTCTAGCCGGAATGAGCAGTTCTTC
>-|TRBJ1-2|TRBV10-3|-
CAISDTQVVGGYTF
TGTGCCATCAGTGACACTCAGGTTGTGGGTGGCTACACCTTC
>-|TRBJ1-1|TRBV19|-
CASSTNFGEAFF
TGTGCCAGTAGTACTAACTTTGGTGAAGCTTTCTTT
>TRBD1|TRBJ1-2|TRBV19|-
CASSGQARGRLYGYTF
TGTGCCAGTAGTGGCCAGGCCAGGGGGCGTCTCTATGGCTACACCTTC
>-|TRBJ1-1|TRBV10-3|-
CAIRGVGVNTEAFF
TGTGCCATCAGGGGAGTTGGGGTGAACACTGAAGCTTTCTTT
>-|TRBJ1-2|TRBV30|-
CAWSVRQHYGYTF
TGTGCCTGGAGTGTCAGACAGCACTATGGCTACACCTTC
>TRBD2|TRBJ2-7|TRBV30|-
CALTERERSYEQYF
TGTGCCTTGACCGAGCGGGAGCGTTCCTACGAGCAGTACTTC
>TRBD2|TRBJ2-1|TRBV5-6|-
CASSLRTSGRPDGDNEQFF
TGTGCCAGCAGCTTGCGGACTAGCGGGAGGCCGGATGGCGACAATGAGCAGTTCTTC
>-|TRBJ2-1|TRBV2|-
CASSVGRVDNEQFF
TGTGCCAGCAGTGTAGGCAGGGTCGACAATGAGCAGTTCTTC
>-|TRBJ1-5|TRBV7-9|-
CASSLPGSSNQPQHF
TGTGCCAGCAGCTTACCGGGGTCTAGCAATCAGCCCCAGCATTTT
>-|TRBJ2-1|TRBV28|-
CASSELRTGRGNEQFF
TGTGCCAGCAGCGAGCTACGGACAGGGAGGGGGAATGAGCAGTTCTTC
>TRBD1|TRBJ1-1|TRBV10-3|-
CAISSGTGAPTEAFF
TGTGCCATCAGTTCCGGGACAGGGGCCCCCACTGAAGCTTTCTTT